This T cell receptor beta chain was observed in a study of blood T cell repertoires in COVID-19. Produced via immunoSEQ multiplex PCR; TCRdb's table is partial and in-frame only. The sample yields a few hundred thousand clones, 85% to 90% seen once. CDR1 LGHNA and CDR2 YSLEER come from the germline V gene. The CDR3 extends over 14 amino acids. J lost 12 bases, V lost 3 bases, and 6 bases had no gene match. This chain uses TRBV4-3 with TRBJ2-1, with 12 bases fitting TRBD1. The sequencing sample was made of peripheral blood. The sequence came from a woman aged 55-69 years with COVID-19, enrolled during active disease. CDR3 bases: TGCGCCAGCAGCCAGGGACAGGGGGCTGAGTCGCAGTTCTTC. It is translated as CASSQGQGAESQFF.